The 16 T cell receptor beta chains listed next were all sequenced from one sample in a study of blood T cell repertoires in COVID-19. Clones were read by immunoSEQ multiplex PCR, and TCRdb kept only the in-frame ones, dropping some. This table has approximately 130,000 clones, roughly four fifths appearing once. The sequenced sample consisted of PBMCs or T cells enriched from blood (not recorded which). Receptors originate from a man aged 25 to 40 who had recovered from COVID-19.

In its sample, this clone was seen once. The chain is built from TRBV10-3 and TRBJ2-2; 13 bases line up with TRBD2. CDR3 length: 22 amino acids. From germline, CDR1 is ENHRY and CDR2 SYGVKD. The ends lost 2 bases at V and 4 bases at J; junction bases unmatched: 19. CDR3 amino acids: CAISERGRTSGSRRSSTGELFF. The CDR3, as DNA: TGTGCCATCAGTGAGCGGGGGAGGACTAGCGGGAGTCGTCGATCTAGCACCGGGGAGCTGTTTTTT.

This chain joins TRBV2 and TRBJ2-7; D remains unclear. Germline V lookup: CDR1 SNHLY, CDR2 FYNNEI. The CDR3 is made up of 12 amino acids. The V end lost 7 bases, the J end lost 3 bases, and 10 bases lay between the germline ends. CDR3 DNA sequence: TGTGCCAGCAATGACATCGGCTACGAGCAGTACTTC. Residues: CASNDIGYEQYF.

The rearrangement joins TRBV19 to TRBJ2-3; D uncertain. Trimming took 5 bases from V and 0 from J, leaving 9 bases between them. The germline gives CDR1 LNHDA, CDR2 SQIVND (reference sequence). This CDR3 is built from 14 residues. The CDR3 region has the DNA TGTGCCAGTAGTCTCGACTCTAGCACAGATACGCAGTATTTT. Its translation is CASSLDSSTDTQYF.

The CDR3 region has the DNA TGTGCCAGCAGCTTAGAGGGGGGGTTGAATTCACCCCTCCACTTT. This encodes CASSLEGGLNSPLHF. V is TRBV7-9 and J is TRBJ1-6, with a tentative D call TRBD1 (6 bases). Germline CDR1 is SEHNR and CDR2 is FQNEAQ (reference sequence). V dropped 1 base and J dropped 7 bases, with 11 bases sitting between them. This CDR3 is 15 amino acids long. The complete variable domain, with remaining parts taken from reference TRBV7-9 and TRBJ1-6, reads DTGVSQNPRHKITKRGQNVTFRCDPISEHNRLYWYRQTLGQGPEFLTYFQNEAQLEKSRLLSDRFSAERPKGSFSTLEIQRTEQGDSAMYLCASSLEGGLNSPLHFGNGTRLTVT.

This chain links TRBV7-2 with TRBJ2-7, with TRBD1 as a possible D gene (6 bases). Germline values: CDR1 SGHTA, CDR2 FQGNSA. V lost 8 bases to trimming and J lost 3 bases, with 8 bases between them. This CDR3 has 11 amino acids. The CDR3 region has the DNA TGTGCCAGCGGCAGGGGCTACGAGCAGTACTTC. It is translated as CASGRGYEQYF.

This chain connects TRBV11-2 to TRBJ2-1; unclear D gene. CDR1 and CDR2 from the germline V gene are SGHAT and FQNNGV. The CDR3 totals 16 residues. Trimming shortened V by 0 bases and J by 3 bases, and 12 bases separated the two germline ends. The CDR3 reads CASSLDWQVIYNEQFF. The CDR3 DNA is TGTGCCAGCAGCTTAGATTGGCAGGTAATCTACAATGAGCAGTTCTTC.

This chain uses TRBV10-2 with TRBJ2-5; tentatively, D is TRBD2 (5 bases). The CDR3 runs to 13 residues. Germline V gives CDR1 WSHSY, CDR2 SAAADI. The V gene lost 6 bases and the J gene lost 1 base, with 9 bases spanning the gap. The CDR3 bases are TGCGCCAGCAGCAGAGGGATCCAAGAGACCCAGTACTTC. The encoded protein is CASSRGIQETQYF.

This rearrangement joins TRBV3-1 (or the pseudogene TRBV3-2) to TRBJ2-6; D is perhaps TRBD1 (6 bases). V dropped 3 bases and J dropped 2 bases, with 17 bases sitting between them. The CDR3 covers 18 residues. CDR1 is LGHDT and CDR2 is YNNKEL in the germline V gene (reference sequence). The CDR3 DNA reads TGTGCCAGCAGCCACCGGGCCCCAAGGACAGCTGGGGCCAACGTCCTGACTTTC. This sequence encodes CASSHRAPRTAGANVLTF.

The rearrangement links TRBV30 to TRBJ2-1, with D maybe TRBD2 (5 bases). Trimming pared 5 bases from V and 4 bases from J, leaving 18 bases between. CDR1 is GTSNPN, CDR2 SVGIG, per germline (reference sequence). This CDR3 is 15 amino acids long. CDR3 coding DNA: TGTGCCTGGTACCGGGCGGGTGAGGCATACAATGAGCAGTTCTTC. Amino acids: CAWYRAGEAYNEQFF.

The chain recombines TRBV29-1 with TRBJ2-3; TRBD2 agrees at 13 bases. The CDR3 has 13 residues. After removal of 6 bases from V and 6 bases from J, the junction contained 3 bases not matched to a gene. Germline V gene lookup returns CDR1 SQVTM and CDR2 ANQGSEA. The chain's CDR3 is CSVGTSGVDTQYF. In DNA, the CDR3 is TGCAGCGTCGGGACTAGCGGGGTGGATACGCAGTATTTT.

This clone was picked up a small number of times. The chain employs TRBV18 and TRBJ2-6; D might be TRBD1 (6 bases). In germline, CDR1 is KGHSH, CDR2 LQKENI. The CDR3 sequence is 19 residues long. Trimming took off 0 bases at V and 0 bases at J, with 15 bases between the two ends. The CDR3 DNA is TGTGCCAGCTCACCACCGGTCGGACAGATTGACTCTGGGGCCAACGTCCTGACTTTC. Its protein product is CASSPPVGQIDSGANVLTF.

The chain employs TRBV7-9 and TRBJ1-3; 7 bases fit TRBD1. Trimming at V came to 4 bases and at J to 3 bases, leaving 9 bases not matched to a gene. CDR1 and CDR2 (germline): SEHNR, FQNEAQ (reference sequence). This CDR3 comprises 16 residues. The CDR3: CASSSRQGNNGNTIYF. The CDR3 DNA is TGTGCCAGCAGCTCTCGACAGGGTAACAATGGAAACACCATATATTTT.

The V call is TRBV9, the J call TRBJ2-2; 13 bases match TRBD2. The CDR3 length is 19 residues. Germline V gene sequence: CDR1 SGDLS, CDR2 YYNGEE. The V and J ends lost 4 bases and 2 bases, in that order; junction bases with no gene match: 11. The CDR3 sequence is CASSPVQGLAGLNTGELFF. The DNA of the CDR3 is TGTGCCAGCAGCCCCGTACAGGGACTAGCGGGATTAAACACCGGGGAGCTGTTTTTT.

Written as DNA, the CDR3 is TGTGCCAGCAGCCAAGATCTTGGAGGGCGCGGTGAAGCTTTCTTT. Residues: CASSQDLGGRGEAFF. The rearrangement uses TRBV3-1 (or the pseudogene TRBV3-2) and TRBJ1-1; D unclear. The germline V gene has CDR1 LGHDT and CDR2 YNNKEL (reference sequence). V lost 0 bases and J 7 bases, leaving 15 bases between the germline ends. This CDR3 has 15 amino acids.

The V call is TRBV27, the J call TRBJ1-4, with D possibly being TRBD1 (5 bases). The CDR3 is 17 amino acids. The V gene's germline CDR1 is MNHEY and CDR2 SMNVEV (reference sequence). Trimming cost V 0 bases and J 7 bases, with 18 bases left between them. CDR3 sequence: CASSLSPTRGLGEKLFF. The CDR3 coding sequence is TGTGCCAGCAGTTTATCCCCAACGAGGGGACTCGGTGAAAAACTGTTTTTT.

The rearrangement uses TRBV5-1 and TRBJ1-5; D ambiguous. CDR3 length equals 15 residues. The V end lost 3 bases, the J end lost 7 bases, and 17 bases lay between the germline ends. Germline V lookup: CDR1 SGHRS, CDR2 YFSETQ. This chain's CDR3 is CASSSDGGSGQPQHF. The CDR3 nucleotides read TGCGCCAGCAGCTCGGACGGCGGGTCTGGACAGCCCCAGCATTTT.